The 27 T cell receptor beta chains in this list originate from one sample, sequenced in a study of cytomegalovirus exposure and HLA in healthy donors. PCR primers comprised 60 Vbeta and 13 Jbeta primers. Assay used: immunoSEQ multiplex PCR; TCRdb lists only in-frame clones, some missing. The sample shows around 150,000 clones, about 74% of them seen only once. The sequenced material came from PBMCs. These receptors were obtained from a man younger than 45 in good health and CMV-seronegative.

CDR3 coding DNA: TGTGCCAGCAGCCAAGAGCAGGGAGGCACCGGGGAGCTGTTTTTT. It specifies CASSQEQGGTGELFF. The chain combines TRBV4-2 with TRBJ2-2; a weak D match, TRBD2 (6 bases). The CDR3 runs 15 residues. Trimming removed 0 bases from V and 4 bases from J, with 9 bases in between. Per germline, CDR1 LGHNA and CDR2 YNFKEQ.

This chain joins TRBV11-2 and TRBJ2-7; D perhaps matches TRBD2 (5 bases). Trimming stripped 1 base from V and 3 bases from J, with 10 bases between. This CDR3 has 14 residues. Germline V gives CDR1 SGHAT, CDR2 FQNNGV. The CDR3 spells CASSLGTDFYEQYF. The CDR3 DNA reads as TGTGCCAGCAGCTTAGGGACGGACTTCTACGAGCAGTACTTC.

This clone was observed a single time. The CDR3 sequence is CASFGGYDEQYF. CDR3 bases: TGTGCCAGCTTCGGGGGGTACGACGAGCAGTACTTC. The V and J genes are TRBV2 and TRBJ2-7; 7 bases are shared with TRBD2. V dropped 8 bases and J dropped 5; count of bases not matched to a gene: 6. The CDR3 contains 12 residues. Germline V CDR1 and CDR2: SNHLY, FYNNEI.

V usage is TRBV5-1 and J usage is TRBJ2-7, with a possible D match to TRBD1 (5 bases). Germline V gene sequence: CDR1 SGHRS, CDR2 YFSETQ. CDR3 length: 14 residues. V lost 4 bases and J 3 bases, leaving 14 bases between the germline ends. The CDR3 sequence is CASSRIPQDYEQYF. The CDR3 nucleotides are TGCGCCAGCAGCCGAATCCCACAGGACTACGAGCAGTACTTC. Using reference TRBV5-1 and TRBJ2-7 for the parts outside the CDR3, the full variable domain is KAGVTQTPRYLIKTRGQQVTLSCSPISGHRSVSWYQQTPGQGLQFLFEYFSETQRNKGNFPGRFSGRQFSNSRSEMNVSTLELGDSALYLCASSRIPQDYEQYFGPGTRLTVT.

The V gene is TRBV5-1, the J gene TRBJ2-3; 9 bases match TRBD2. The CDR3 is 18 amino acids. Trimming cost V 3 bases and J 3 bases; bases outside gene matches: 14. CDR1 and CDR2 (germline): SGHRS, YFSETQ. As DNA, the CDR3 is TGCGCCAGCAGCTCTCACGGGGGGCGGGAGGGCACTACAGATACGCAGTATTTT. Translating gives CASSSHGGREGTTDTQYF.

This chain uses TRBV5-5 with TRBJ2-4; 7 nucleotides match TRBD2. Germline V gene lookup returns CDR1 SGHKS and CDR2 YYEKEE (reference sequence). J was trimmed by 0 bases and V by 0 bases; bases with no gene match: 15. CDR3 length: 20 amino acids. Here the CDR3 DNA reads TGTGCCAGCAGCTTGGAAGAGGGCGGGAGATGGGGTCTAGCCAAAAACATTCAGTACTTC. Its protein is CASSLEEGGRWGLAKNIQYF.

The chain combines TRBV27 with TRBJ2-3; unclear D gene. The CDR3 is 13 amino acids. V dropped 5 bases and J dropped 6 bases, with 12 bases sitting between them. Germline values: CDR1 MNHEY, CDR2 SMNVEV (reference sequence). The CDR3 protein is CASSANIVDTQYF. CDR3 coding DNA: TGTGCCAGCAGTGCCAACATCGTCGATACGCAGTATTTT.

This chain connects TRBV21-1 to TRBJ2-1; the D call TRBD2 from the table was never checked on the DNA. TRBV21-1 is reported as a pseudogene. The CDR3 consists of 18 residues. CDR3 protein: CASSKAAPASGRVNEQFF. The CDR3 DNA is TGTGCCAGCAGCAAAGCCGCCCCTGCTAGCGGGAGGGTTAATGAGCAGTTCTTC.

The rearrangement uses TRBV19 and TRBJ2-1; D possibly corresponds to TRBD2 (5 bases). The V and J ends lost 7 bases and 9 bases respectively, with 7 bases between them. In germline, CDR1 is LNHDA, CDR2 SQIVND (reference sequence). The CDR3 covers 10 residues. The CDR3 is CASMAGEQFF. CDR3 nucleotides: TGTGCCAGTATGGCGGGTGAGCAGTTCTTC.

The rearrangement links TRBV27 to TRBJ2-2, with a tentative D call TRBD1 (5 bases). CDR3 length equals 17 residues. V was pared by 2 bases and J by 4 bases, with 17 bases between. The V gene's germline CDR1 is MNHEY and CDR2 SMNVEV (reference sequence). The DNA of the CDR3 is TGTGCCAGCAGTTTAGACCGTCGGCAGGGTGCCACCGGGGAGCTGTTTTTT. It translates to CASSLDRRQGATGELFF.

This sequence joins TRBV6-1 and TRBJ2-3, with D perhaps matching TRBD2 (5 bases). V was trimmed by 1 base and J by 3 bases, leaving 11 bases between them. This CDR3 spans 15 amino acids. Per the germline V gene, CDR1 is MNHNS and CDR2 is SASEGT. The DNA of the CDR3 is TGTGCCAGCAGTGAAGGCGCTTCGGGGACAGATACGCAGTATTTT. Translated: CASSEGASGTDTQYF.

The chain recombines TRBV13 with TRBJ2-7, with D unclear. This CDR3 has 12 amino acids. CDR1 PRHDT and CDR2 FYEKMQ come from the germline V gene (reference sequence). The V end was cut by 5 bases, the J end by 7 bases, with 12 bases between. CDR3 nucleotides: TGTGCCAGCAGCGCGACGGCTAGTGAGCAGTACTTC. Protein: CASSATASEQYF.

This clone has a single count. The chain employs TRBV2 and TRBJ2-1; 10 bases align to TRBD1. The CDR3 length is 14 residues. CDR1 and CDR2 from the germline V gene are SNHLY and FYNNEI. Unmatched junction bases numbered 3, after V lost 6 bases and J lost 4 bases. Here the CDR3 reads CASSRTGGYNEQFF. The DNA of the CDR3 is TGTGCCAGCAGCCGGACAGGGGGTTACAATGAGCAGTTCTTC.

The V gene is TRBV25-1, the J gene TRBJ2-3, with 10 nucleotides matching TRBD2. V was pared by 4 bases and J by 1 base, with 8 bases of the junction left unmatched. Germline V CDR1 and CDR2: MGHDK, SYGVNS. The CDR3 runs 17 residues. The CDR3: CASSGLAGVTGTDTQYF. The DNA for the CDR3 is TGTGCCAGCAGTGGTCTAGCGGGAGTAACCGGCACAGATACGCAGTATTTT.

The gene calls are TRBV7-9 and TRBJ2-3; 8 bases align to TRBD2. The CDR3 has 15 residues. Losses at the gene ends were 6 bases for V and 0 bases for J; bases not matched to a gene: 5. In germline, CDR1 is SEHNR, CDR2 FQNEAQ (reference sequence). The CDR3 DNA reads TGTGCCAGCAGACTAGCGGATTATAGCACAGATACGCAGTATTTT. It translates to CASRLADYSTDTQYF.

V gene TRBV19 combines with J gene TRBJ2-5; TRBD1 aligns across 7 bases. CDR1 LNHDA and CDR2 SQIVND come from the germline V gene (reference sequence). With 5 bases clipped from V and 0 bases from J, the junction kept 12 bases outside the gene matches. The CDR3 contains 17 residues. The DNA for the CDR3 is TGTGCCAGTAGTCCATTGCCCCCTGACAGGGACCAAGAGACCCAGTACTTC. It is translated as CASSPLPPDRDQETQYF.

The chain is built from TRBV10-1 and TRBJ2-3; weak D call: TRBD2 (6 bases). Germline CDR1 reads WNHNN; CDR2 reads SYGVQD (reference sequence). V lost 5 bases and J 4 bases, leaving 19 bases between the germline ends. The CDR3 totals 16 residues. The CDR3 sequence is CASSKGQLRDSDTQYF. Here the CDR3 DNA reads TGCGCCAGCAGTAAAGGACAACTCCGGGACTCAGATACGCAGTATTTT.

This chain links TRBV30 with TRBJ2-7, with 10 bases matching TRBD2. Germline-derived CDR1 and CDR2 are GTSNPN and SVGIG (reference sequence). Germline trimming cut 3 bases from V and 3 bases from J; bases unmatched to any gene: 2. The CDR3 extends over 13 amino acids. CDR3 in DNA: TGTGCCTGGAGCCGACTAGCGGGCTACGAGCAGTACTTC. It yields the protein CAWSRLAGYEQYF.

The chain employs TRBV5-1 and TRBJ1-3, with a possible D match to TRBD1 (6 bases). Germline values: CDR1 SGHRS, CDR2 YFSETQ. The germline V and J ends were trimmed by 0 bases and 0 bases, with 7 bases remaining between them. The CDR3 length is 15 residues. CDR3 bases: TGCGCCAGCAGCTTGGGGACAGACTCTGGAAACACCATATATTTT. It specifies CASSLGTDSGNTIYF.

V and J are TRBV9 and TRBJ2-3; D is ambiguous. V dropped 3 bases and J dropped 2 bases, with 4 bases sitting between them. Germline lookup yields CDR1 SGDLS and CDR2 YYNGEE. This CDR3 spans 12 amino acids. CDR3 amino acids: CASSADTDTQYF. In nucleotides, the CDR3 is TGTGCCAGCAGCGCAGACACAGATACGCAGTATTTT.

This sequence joins TRBV5-4 and TRBJ2-3; TRBD2 agrees at 8 bases. CDR3 length equals 14 residues. V shed 7 bases and J 2 bases; nucleotides not matched to a gene: 6. Germline V gene lookup returns CDR1 SGHNT and CDR2 YYREEE (reference sequence). For the CDR3, the DNA is TGTGCCAGCCGGGGGGGCGGACCCACAGATACGCAGTATTTT. Translated, it gives CASRGGGPTDTQYF.

This chain links TRBV2 with TRBJ2-6, with a possible D match to TRBD1 (6 bases). The germline CDR1 and CDR2 sequences are SNHLY and FYNNEI. This CDR3 comprises 14 residues. The V and J ends lost 11 bases and 0 bases respectively, with 11 bases between them. The CDR3 nucleotides are TGTGCCTCAGGGGAACTCTCTGGGGCCAACGTCCTGACTTTC. Its protein product is CASGELSGANVLTF.

This chain connects TRBV30 to TRBJ1-1; D not resolved. The CDR3 has 13 residues. V was clipped by 4 bases and J by 4 bases, with 13 bases between them. CDR1 is GTSNPN, CDR2 SVGIG, per germline (reference sequence). CDR3 in amino acids: CAWTMLGGTEAFF. The CDR3 DNA follows: TGTGCCTGGACAATGTTGGGAGGCACTGAAGCTTTCTTT.

The chain is built from TRBV5-6 and TRBJ2-7, with 10 positions matching TRBD1. This CDR3 comprises 13 residues. With 5 bases clipped from V and 3 bases from J, the junction kept 2 bases outside the gene matches. Germline V lookup: CDR1 SGHDT, CDR2 YYEEEE. In DNA, the CDR3 is TGTGCCAGCAGGGACAGGGGGGACTACGAGCAGTACTTC. The encoded protein is CASRDRGDYEQYF.

The J gene is TRBJ2-7, the V gene TRBV25-1; 9 bases map to TRBD1. The CDR3 is 18 amino acids. Germline V gives CDR1 MGHDK, CDR2 SYGVNS. With 2 bases clipped from V and 4 bases from J, the junction kept 15 bases outside the gene matches. In nucleotides, the CDR3 is TGTGCCAGCAGTGAAGGTAGGGACAGGGATTCTAGGGCGTACGAGCAGTACTTC. Translation gives CASSEGRDRDSRAYEQYF.

V usage is TRBV2 and J usage is TRBJ2-7, with D hard to call. Looked up from germline, CDR1 is SNHLY and CDR2 is FYNNEI. The CDR3 extends over 12 amino acids. V was cut by 4 bases and J by 0 bases, with 4 bases left in between. CDR3 loop: CASSGSSYEQYF. The DNA for the CDR3 is TGTGCCAGCAGTGGGAGCTCCTACGAGCAGTACTTC.

The chain joins TRBV6-1 to TRBJ2-7; 10 bases map to TRBD1. The CDR3 runs to 15 residues. With 4 bases clipped from V and 2 bases from J, the junction kept 5 bases outside the gene matches. Germline CDR1 MNHNS, CDR2 SASEGT. The CDR3 loop is CASSGRQGAAYEQYF. CDR3 nucleotide sequence: TGTGCCAGCAGTGGTAGACAGGGGGCCGCCTACGAGCAGTACTTC.